This T cell receptor (beta chain) stems from a study of T cell repertoires and Cas9 in healthy adults. Assay used: immunoSEQ multiplex PCR; TCRdb lists only in-frame clones, some missing. The data show fewer than 25,000 clones, roughly 89% seen once. The CDR3 is 13 amino acids. Germline CDR1 and CDR2: MNHNS and SASEGT. The V gene lost 1 base and the J gene lost 3 bases, with 6 bases spanning the gap. The receptor comes from a human donor in good health. The chain couples TRBV6-1 to TRBJ1-2; D remains unclear. Input material: CD4+ effector T cells (CD127+, CD25-, CD137-, CD154-) from PBMCs; culture status not recorded. The CDR3 DNA reads TGTGCCAGCAGTGAAGTGGCAGACTATGGCTACACCTTC. Protein: CASSEVADYGYTF.